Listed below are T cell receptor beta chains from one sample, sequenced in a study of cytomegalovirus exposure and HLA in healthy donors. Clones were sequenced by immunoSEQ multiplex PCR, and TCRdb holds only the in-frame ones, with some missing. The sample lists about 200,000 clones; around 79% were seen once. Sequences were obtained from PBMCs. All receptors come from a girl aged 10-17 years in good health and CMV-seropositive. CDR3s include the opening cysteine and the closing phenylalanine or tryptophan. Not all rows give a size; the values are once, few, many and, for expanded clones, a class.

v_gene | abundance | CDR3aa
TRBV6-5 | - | CASRPGFYNSPLHF
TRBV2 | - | CARGVSPQTPGTQYF
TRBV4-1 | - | CASSPETGDRGNQPQHF
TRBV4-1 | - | CASSQGTYPGVTNEKLFF
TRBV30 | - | CAWSPFGQVGNEKLFF
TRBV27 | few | CASSSRSGEQYF
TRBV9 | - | CATGPGHQNTGELFF
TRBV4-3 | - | CATPGRGIYGYTF
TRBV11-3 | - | CASSTPGGTQFF
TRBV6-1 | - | CATRGRETQYF
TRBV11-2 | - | CASSLDTRVAFF
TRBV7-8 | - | CASSLVQGPSGIQYF
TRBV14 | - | CASSLGLAGRETQYF
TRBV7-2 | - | CASRATGGLLYGYTF
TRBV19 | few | CASRGGIFEQFF
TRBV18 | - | CASSFGEEKLFF
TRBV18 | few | CASSPSGLARGTQYF
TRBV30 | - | CAWSHPGLAHEQFF
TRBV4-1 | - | CASSHSLREGQPQHF
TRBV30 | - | CAWAMTSVETQYF
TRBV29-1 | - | CSVSKLRETGANTGELFF
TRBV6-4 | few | CASSATGTLNTGELFF
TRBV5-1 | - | CASSPAPTGGTDTQYF
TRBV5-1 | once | CASSRTYEQFF
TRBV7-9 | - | CASSLLFQATNTGELFF
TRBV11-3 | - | CASSLGLAGGPITGELFF
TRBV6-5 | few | CASYRGARTEAFF
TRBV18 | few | CASSPQYEQYF
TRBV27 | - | CASSLFVGTESYEQYF
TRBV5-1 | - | CASTGADPGTGELFF